Listed below are T cell receptor beta chains from one sample, sequenced in a study of T cells in Graves' hyperthyroidism and ophthalmopathy. MiXCR, applied by TCRdb to the multiplex PCR reads, yields one record per CDR3 protein. Altogether 600,000 to 900,000 distinct CDR3 sequences are present, 16% being singletons, with the ten largest covering under 8.5%. Material for sequencing was blood. The receptor source for this set is a man between 18 and 35 years old with Graves' hyperthyroidism. Both conserved end residues are part of each CDR3. Each record gives: clone size, V gene, J gene, D gene, CDR3 DNA, CDR3 protein. A D gene is named only where the DNA matches it firmly. A row's size may be missing; if present it is once, few, many or a size class.

few,TRBV4-3,TRBJ2-7,NA,TGCGCCAGCAGCCAAGATCAGGGAAGGGGCTACGAGCAGTACTTC,CASSQDQGRGYEQYF
many,TRBV30,TRBJ2-5,TRBD2,TGTGCCTGGATGGGAGGACTAGCGGGAGGTGAGGAGACCCAGTACTTC,CAWMGGLAGGEETQYF
NA,TRBV5-6,TRBJ2-1,TRBD2,TGTGCCGGCAGCTTGAGAGCGGGAGGGCCCCATGAGCAGTTCTTC,CAGSLRAGGPHEQFF
NA,TRBV7-2,TRBJ2-5,NA,TGTGCCAGCAGCGTAAGGGTTGTGGAGACCCAGTACTTC,CASSVRVVETQYF
NA,TRBV4-1,TRBJ2-1,NA,TGCGCCAGCAGCCGCCGGGACACCCTAGGGGGTGAGCAGTTCTTC,CASSRRDTLGGEQFF
few,TRBV27,TRBJ2-2,NA,TGTGCCAGCGGTAGTGGCGGGACGAACACCGGGGAGCTGTTTTTT,CASGSGGTNTGELFF
many,TRBV30,TRBJ2-2,TRBD2,TGTGCCTGGAGTGAGACGGGACTAGCGACCGGGGAGCTGTTTTTT,CAWSETGLATGELFF
NA,TRBV12-3/TRBV12-4,TRBJ2-3,NA,TGTGCCAGCGGGCGGCAGATCTCTAGCACAGATACGCAGTATTTT,CASGRQISSTDTQYF
many,TRBV28,TRBJ2-7,TRBD2,TGTGCCAGCAGTCCCAGATCGTTGACTAGCGGCTACGAGCAGTACTTC,CASSPRSLTSGYEQYF
many,TRBV30,TRBJ2-7,TRBD1,TGTGCCTGGAACCTCGACAGGGTCTACGAGCAGTACTTC,CAWNLDRVYEQYF
NA,TRBV4-1,TRBJ2-1,NA,TGCGCCAGCAGCCCTCGGACGTCCCAATTCGGCTCCTACAATGAGCAGTTCTTC,CASSPRTSQFGSYNEQFF
few,TRBV5-1,TRBJ2-2,NA,TGCGCCAGCAGCTTGGGTGCGGAAAACACCGGGGAGCTGTTTTTT,CASSLGAENTGELFF
few,TRBV6-1,TRBJ1-3,NA,TGTGCCAGCTCCTCCGGGAGGAACCTCTTTGGAAACACCATATATTTT,CASSSGRNLFGNTIYF
many,TRBV30,TRBJ1-1,NA,TGTGCCTGGAGTGAGCGGGATTGGACTGAAGCTTTCTTT,CAWSERDWTEAFF
many,TRBV12-3/TRBV12-4,TRBJ1-3,NA,TGTGCCAGCAGTGGCCTCGGGGGCGGCTCTGGAAACACCATATATTTT,CASSGLGGGSGNTIYF
few,TRBV11-2,TRBJ2-1,NA,TGTGCCAGCAGCTTAGGGGGGTTAGAGCAGTTCTTC,CASSLGGLEQFF
NA,TRBV9,TRBJ2-2,NA,TGTGCCAGCAGCGGAAGGGTGTCCGGGGAGCTGTTTTTT,CASSGRVSGELFF
many,TRBV3-1,TRBJ2-1,NA,TGTGCCAGCAGCCAAGAGGCTAGTTCCTACAATGAGCAGTTCTTC,CASSQEASSYNEQFF
many,TRBV2,TRBJ2-1,NA,TGTGCCAGCAGGGCCTCGGTGGCCTACAATGAGCAGTTCTTC,CASRASVAYNEQFF
NA,TRBV10-3,TRBJ1-2,TRBD1,TGTGCCATCAGTGGTTTTCAGACAGGGCATGGCTACACCTTC,CAISGFQTGHGYTF
NA,TRBV4-1,TRBJ2-7,NA,TGCGCCAGCAGCCAAGAAAAAGCAGCGATCTCCTACGAGCAGTACTTC,CASSQEKAAISYEQYF
many,TRBV7-2,TRBJ2-3,NA,TGTGCCAGCAGCACTAACCGCTTGGATACGCAGTATTTT,CASSTNRLDTQYF
many,TRBV12-3/TRBV12-4,TRBJ1-1,NA,TGTGCCAGCAGTTTACCGGGTTTGGACTCTGAAGCTTTCTTT,CASSLPGLDSEAFF
many,TRBV2,TRBJ2-1,TRBD2,TGTGCCAGCAGTTTACTAGCGGGAGGGTTCTACAATGAGCAGTTCTTC,CASSLLAGGFYNEQFF
many,TRBV19,TRBJ1-1,NA,TGTGCCAGTAATAACCCAGGGACCGACACTGAAGCTTTCTTT,CASNNPGTDTEAFF
many,TRBV20-1,TRBJ2-4,TRBD2,TGCAGTGCTAGAGATCGAGATGGGACTACCCTTGGCATTCAGTACTTC,CSARDRDGTTLGIQYF
many,TRBV3-1,TRBJ2-1,NA,TGTGCCAGCAGCCCGAACCTACAGGGTGAGCAGTTCTTC,CASSPNLQGEQFF
many,TRBV10-3,TRBJ2-1,TRBD1,TGTGCCATCAGTGACGCGGACAGGGGTTCCTACAATGAGCAGTTCTTC,CAISDADRGSYNEQFF
few,TRBV2,TRBJ2-4,NA,TGTGCCAGCAGTGATACCCATCCAGGGGAATTAGCCAAAAACATTCAGTACTTC,CASSDTHPGELAKNIQYF
few,TRBV7-9,TRBJ2-1,TRBD2,TGTGCCGGCTCACTAGCGGGAGGCGTAGGAAATTCCTACAATGAGCAGTTCTTC,CAGSLAGGVGNSYNEQFF
few,TRBV25-1,TRBJ2-5,NA,TGTGCCAGCAGTGAATGGCAGGGGACAGAGACCCAGTACTTC,CASSEWQGTETQYF
NA,TRBV6-1,TRBJ1-5,NA,TGTGCCAGCAGTGAGGGCAGACTTACCGATAGCAATCAGCCCCAGCATTTT,CASSEGRLTDSNQPQHF
many,TRBV20-1,TRBJ2-7,NA,TGCAGTGCCGCCGGGGCGGTACCCTACGAGCAGTACTTC,CSAAGAVPYEQYF
few,TRBV7-3,TRBJ2-6,TRBD1,TGTGCCAGCAGCCGACAGGGGTCTGGGGCCAACGTCCTGACTTTC,CASSRQGSGANVLTF
many,TRBV7-8,TRBJ2-7,NA,TGTGCCAGCAGCTTTGACGAGGCCCGCCCCGAGCAGTACTTC,CASSFDEARPEQYF
many,TRBV7-9,TRBJ2-1,TRBD1,TGTGCCAGCAGCTTAGGGGGACAGGGGGTGTTCTACAATGAGCAGTTCTTC,CASSLGGQGVFYNEQFF
NA,TRBV12-3/TRBV12-4,TRBJ2-1,NA,TGTGCCAGCAGTTTTTGGAGTACCTACAATGAGCAGTTCTTC,CASSFWSTYNEQFF
NA,TRBV6-1,TRBJ2-7,NA,TGTGCCAGTCGGAAACAGGGTAAAGCACCAGGCGAGCAGTACTTC,CASRKQGKAPGEQYF
few,TRBV7-8,TRBJ2-6,NA,TGTGCCAGCAGCTTAGTTCTCGCTGGGGCCAACGTCCTGACTTTC,CASSLVLAGANVLTF
NA,TRBV27,TRBJ1-4,TRBD1,TGTGCCAGCAGTTTCGACAGGGGCCGAGGTGGAAAACTGTTTTTT,CASSFDRGRGGKLFF
NA,TRBV7-2,TRBJ1-3,NA,TGTGCCAGCAGCCCTTCTCACCAGCCCAGCTCTGGAAACACCATATATTTT,CASSPSHQPSSGNTIYF
NA,TRBV7-2,TRBJ1-1,NA,TGTGCCAGCAGCTTCCCCGCTGAAGCTTTCTTT,CASSFPAEAFF
many,TRBV27,TRBJ2-3,TRBD1,TGTGCCAGCAGTCCGCCCACAGGGGGCTCGCTCACAGATACGCAGTATTTT,CASSPPTGGSLTDTQYF
NA,TRBV4-2,TRBJ1-4,TRBD1,TGTGCCAGCAGCCAAGATCACAGGGGAAATGAAAAACTGTTTTTT,CASSQDHRGNEKLFF
NA,TRBV3-1,TRBJ1-1,NA,TGTGCCAGCAGCCAAGAGGAGGGGAACACTGAAGCTTTCTTT,CASSQEEGNTEAFF
many,TRBV20-1,TRBJ2-7,TRBD2,TGCAGTGCTACCGGGGGGGTCCACGAGCAGTACTTC,CSATGGVHEQYF
few,TRBV6-1,TRBJ1-2,NA,TGTGCCAGCAGCCTCTATAGCTCCCCTGACGGGGGCTACACCTTC,CASSLYSSPDGGYTF
NA,TRBV5-1,TRBJ2-5,TRBD2,TGCGCCAGCAGCCGCACAGGGACTAGCGGAGAGACCCAGTACTTC,CASSRTGTSGETQYF
NA,TRBV20-1,TRBJ2-3,NA,TGCAGTGCTCACCCGCATAGCACAGATACGCAGTATTTT,CSAHPHSTDTQYF
many,TRBV2,TRBJ2-2,TRBD2,TGTGCCAGCACCGGGACTAGCGGGAGGCCGGGTCTTACCGGGGAGCTGTTTTTT,CASTGTSGRPGLTGELFF
few,TRBV10-3,TRBJ2-7,NA,TGTGCCACCACAAAGGGACACTCCTACGAGCAGTACTTC,CATTKGHSYEQYF
many,TRBV3-1,TRBJ1-5,TRBD1,TGTGCCAGCAGTCAAGGGGGCTTGATAGATCAGCCCCAGCATTTT,CASSQGGLIDQPQHF
many,TRBV12-3/TRBV12-4,TRBJ2-5,NA,TGTGCCAGTGGACAGCCCCAAGAGACCCAGTACTTC,CASGQPQETQYF
few,TRBV28,TRBJ2-7,NA,TGTGCCAGCAGTTTATTACAGGGAAGGGGCAAGCAGTACTTC,CASSLLQGRGKQYF
many,TRBV11-2,TRBJ2-7,NA,TGTGCCAGCAGCTTAGGGGGAGGGGGGTACCACCCCGAGCAGTACTTC,CASSLGGGGYHPEQYF
few,TRBV28,TRBJ1-1,NA,TGTGCCAGCAGTCCCATTGGCAGCAGGAGAGTAAACACTGAAGCTTTCTTT,CASSPIGSRRVNTEAFF
many,TRBV20-1,TRBJ2-7,NA,TGCAGTGCTGTGGGACCGGGACACCTTGCCTACGAGCAGTACTTC,CSAVGPGHLAYEQYF